These 20 T cell receptor beta chains were sequenced from one sample in a study of cytomegalovirus exposure and HLA in healthy donors. PCR employed 60 Vbeta and 13 Jbeta primers. Sequenced by immunoSEQ multiplex PCR; TCRdb stores in-frame clones only, minus some. The data contain around 150,000 clones, about 80% of them seen just once; the ten biggest clones take up approximately 1.5%. The specimen was PBMCs. Receptors originate from a woman aged 25 to 39 in good health and CMV-seronegative.

This chain uses TRBV19 with TRBJ2-3, with TRBD2 matching over 12 bases. The CDR3 is 17 residues long. The V gene's germline CDR1 is LNHDA and CDR2 SQIVND (reference sequence). Trimming cost V 6 bases and J 2 bases; bases outside gene matches: 9. CDR3 in DNA: TGTGCCAGTAGCCATCCTGGACTAGCGGGGACCACAGATACGCAGTATTTT. Protein: CASSHPGLAGTTDTQYF. Filled out from reference TRBV19 and TRBJ2-3, the complete variable domain reads DGGITQSPKYLFRKEGQNVTLSCEQNLNHDAMYWYRQDPGQGLRLIYYSQIVNDFQKGDIAEGYSVSREKKESFPLTVTSAQKNPTAFYLCASSHPGLAGTTDTQYFGPGTRLTVL.

In this sample, this clone turned up a few times. The V and J genes are TRBV4-2 and TRBJ2-7; TRBD1 is a possible D gene (6 bases). This CDR3 is built from 15 residues. Germline assignment: CDR1 LGHNA and CDR2 YNFKEQ. V gave up 10 bases and J gave up 6 bases, with 25 bases separating them. In DNA, the CDR3 is TGTGCCACCTCCGAGCTAGCAGGGGCTTTGTCCGAGCAGTACTTC. Protein product: CATSELAGALSEQYF.

This rearrangement joins TRBV7-3 to TRBJ2-1, with 8 bases identical to TRBD1. This CDR3 is 15 amino acids long. V gave up 1 base and J gave up 5 bases; unmatched junction bases: 4. Per germline, CDR1 SGHTA and CDR2 FQGTGA. The CDR3: CASSLIRTGHNEQFF. CDR3 DNA sequence: TGTGCCAGCAGCTTAATTCGGACAGGGCACAATGAGCAGTTCTTC.

Only a few counts were recorded for this clone. The CDR3 protein is CASSDSPTGIYTF. Written as DNA, the CDR3 is TGTGCCAGCAGTGACTCCCCTACGGGTATCTACACCTTC. The chain combines TRBV25-1 with TRBJ1-2; D not certain. Between the trimmed V and J ends, which lost 3 bases and 10 bases, there was a span of 15 bases. Germline V lookup: CDR1 MGHDK, CDR2 SYGVNS. The CDR3 runs 13 residues.

The V call is TRBV7-9, the J call TRBJ2-2; tentative D call: TRBD1 (6 bases). CDR1 is SEHNR, CDR2 FQNEAQ, per germline (reference sequence). The CDR3 has 15 amino acids. Trimming took 7 bases from V and 4 from J, leaving 16 bases between them. CDR3 sequence reads: CASTYSLQGTGELFF. The CDR3 DNA follows: TGTGCCAGCACCTACTCTTTACAGGGCACCGGGGAGCTGTTTTTT.

This chain joins TRBV5-4 and TRBJ1-2, with D tentatively TRBD1 (6 bases). In germline, CDR1 is SGHNT, CDR2 YYREEE (reference sequence). Trimming took off 4 bases at V and 7 bases at J, with 11 bases between the two ends. CDR3 length: 12 residues. CDR3: CASSTGQLGYTF. The CDR3 DNA is TGTGCCAGCAGCACCGGACAGCTTGGCTACACCTTC.

This chain connects TRBV7-2 to TRBJ2-5; 7 bases match TRBD2. This CDR3 has 14 amino acids. The germline V gene encodes CDR1 SGHTA and CDR2 FQGNSA. With V trimmed by 6 bases and J by 5 bases, 9 bases remained unmatched. The CDR3: CASRSKGGVETQYF. The CDR3 nucleotides read TGTGCCAGCAGATCCAAGGGAGGGGTCGAGACCCAGTACTTC.

This clone was observed a handful of times. The chain employs TRBV16 and TRBJ2-1; no clear D gene. Trimming pared 0 bases from V and 6 bases from J, leaving 12 bases between. The CDR3 contains 15 residues. The germline V gene encodes CDR1 KGHSY and CDR2 FQNENV. The CDR3 nucleotides read TGTGCCAGCAGCCAATCCCTACCAAGAGGCAATGAGCAGTTCTTC. This gives the protein CASSQSLPRGNEQFF.

The CDR3 DNA reads as TGTGCCAGCAGCTTGGGTGGGGGCTGGGGTGAAAAACTGTTTTTT. Amino acids: CASSLGGGWGEKLFF. The V gene is TRBV11-2, the J gene TRBJ1-4; D may be TRBD1 (6 bases). This CDR3 comprises 15 residues. Germline assignment: CDR1 SGHAT and CDR2 FQNNGV. V lost 3 bases, J lost 7 bases, and 15 bases lay in between.

This chain links TRBV7-7 with TRBJ2-5, with 7 bases matching TRBD2. J lost 5 bases, V lost 2 bases, and 2 bases had no gene match. Germline V gives CDR1 SSHAT, CDR2 FNYEAQ (reference sequence). The CDR3 runs to 13 residues. The CDR3 DNA reads TGTGCCAGCAGCTTAAAGGGAGGGGAGACCCAGTACTTC. It yields the protein CASSLKGGETQYF.

This clone was detected only a few times. The V call is TRBV28, the J call TRBJ2-7, with 7 bases fitting TRBD1. Germline CDR1 and CDR2: MDHEN and SYDVKM. Trimming cost V 3 bases and J 0 bases; bases outside gene matches: 2. This CDR3 has 14 amino acids. The CDR3 here is CASSFRDSSYEQYF. CDR3 sequence (DNA): TGTGCCAGCAGTTTCCGGGACAGCTCCTACGAGCAGTACTTC.

V usage is TRBV25-1 and J usage is TRBJ2-5; 8 nucleotides line up with TRBD2. There are 15 residues in the CDR3. With 2 bases clipped from V and 1 base from J, the junction kept 3 bases outside the gene matches. Germline-derived CDR1 and CDR2 are MGHDK and SYGVNS. The DNA of the CDR3 is TGTGCCAGCAGTGAACCGGGGGGGGTCCAAGAGACCCAGTACTTC. It yields the protein CASSEPGGVQETQYF.

The chain is built from TRBV5-1 and TRBJ2-5; 12 bases match TRBD1. The ends lost 4 bases at V and 5 bases at J; junction bases unmatched: 9. CDR1 SGHRS and CDR2 YFSETQ come from the germline V gene. The length of the CDR3 is 16 residues. Written as DNA, the CDR3 is TGCGCCAGCAGCAACCCGGGACAGGGGGCTTCGGAGACCCAGTACTTC. This encodes CASSNPGQGASETQYF.

The gene calls are TRBV2 and TRBJ1-5; D is unresolved. V lost 2 bases and J 7 bases, leaving 6 bases between the germline ends. Looked up from germline, CDR1 is SNHLY and CDR2 is FYNNEI. There are 12 residues in the CDR3. CDR3 protein: CASSEPTQPQHF. For the CDR3, the DNA is TGTGCCAGCAGTGAACCGACACAGCCCCAGCATTTT.

This clone appeared a few times. The chain recombines TRBV10-2 with TRBJ2-7; D unresolved. CDR3 length: 14 residues. Germline lookup yields CDR1 WSHSY and CDR2 SAAADI. Trimming cost V 4 bases and J 5 bases, with 15 bases left between them. The chain's CDR3 is CASSGLRSFHEQYF. The CDR3 DNA is TGCGCCAGCAGTGGACTGAGGTCCTTCCACGAGCAGTACTTC.

For the CDR3, the DNA is TGTGCCAGCAGCTTGGACAGGGGGCCCCAGCAGTACTTC. Translating it yields CASSLDRGPQQYF. The rearrangement uses TRBV5-4 and TRBJ2-7; 9 bases line up with TRBD1. This CDR3 region has 13 residues. Trimming removed 0 bases from V and 8 bases from J; junction bases left unmatched: 3. Germline V lookup: CDR1 SGHNT, CDR2 YYREEE (reference sequence).

The chain links TRBV5-1 to TRBJ1-1, with D tentatively TRBD1 (5 bases). Between the trimmed V and J ends, which lost 4 bases and 5 bases, there was a span of 15 bases. This CDR3 is built from 14 residues. Germline CDR1 reads SGHRS; CDR2 reads YFSETQ. CDR3 DNA sequence: TGCGCCAGCAGCGTGGCTGACAGACTGACTGAAGCTTTCTTT. Its protein is CASSVADRLTEAFF.

The chain is built from TRBV6-5 and TRBJ2-2, with 8 bases matching TRBD1. The germline gives CDR1 MNHEY, CDR2 SVGAGI. CDR3 length: 14 amino acids. After removal of 10 bases from V and 4 bases from J, the junction contained 8 bases not matched to a gene. This CDR3 reads CAIQGALGTGELFF. The CDR3 DNA sequence: TGTGCCATCCAGGGGGCCCTCGGCACCGGGGAGCTGTTTTTT.

This clone was seen a few times. This chain joins TRBV2 and TRBJ1-4, with D unresolved. The germline gives CDR1 SNHLY, CDR2 FYNNEI. The length of the CDR3 is 15 residues. V lost 5 bases and J 3 bases, leaving 13 bases between the germline ends. The CDR3 nucleotides are TGTGCCAGCAGTTTTGTGAGGGCGGCTAATGAAAAACTGTTTTTT. Translated: CASSFVRAANEKLFF. Looking up the rest from reference TRBV2 and TRBJ1-4 gives the full variable domain: EPEVTQTPSHQVTQMGQEVILRCVPISNHLYFYWYRQILGQKVEFLVSFYNNEISEKSEIFDDQFSVERPDGSNFTLKIRSTKLEDSAMYFCASSFVRAANEKLFFGSGTQLSVL.

V and J are TRBV27 and TRBJ2-7; 7 bases match TRBD1. Per the germline V gene, CDR1 is MNHEY and CDR2 is SMNVEV (reference sequence). The CDR3 is made up of 16 amino acids. The ends lost 4 bases at V and 0 bases at J; junction bases unmatched: 9. For the CDR3, the DNA is TGTGCCAGCAGTTCCCAAAAACGGGACAGCTCCTACGAGCAGTACTTC. This codes for CASSSQKRDSSYEQYF.